One sample yielded the 18 T cell receptor beta chains listed below, sequenced in a study of CD8+ T cells in alopecia areata. RNA extraction and reverse transcription yielded cDNA as sequencing template. Method: immunoSEQ multiplex PCR; TCRdb's copy keeps in-frame clones and lacks some. The sample carries 90,000 to 100,000 clones, roughly 41% recorded once. Source material: CD4+ T cells sorted from blood. The receptors derive from a human donor with alopecia areata.

This clone turned up a few times. V usage is TRBV18 and J usage is TRBJ2-5; tentatively, D is TRBD1 (5 bases). The V gene's germline CDR1 is KGHSH and CDR2 LQKENI. This CDR3 has 15 residues. Trimming left V 6 bases short and J 5 bases short, with 19 bases between. The CDR3 sequence: CASSQDLGAAETQYF. The CDR3 region has the DNA TGTGCCAGCTCGCAGGACCTTGGGGCGGCGGAGACCCAGTACTTC.

V gene TRBV6-5 combines with J gene TRBJ1-1; 9 bases align to TRBD1. Per the germline V gene, CDR1 is MNHEY and CDR2 is SVGAGI. This CDR3 has 15 residues. After removal of 5 bases from V and 0 bases from J, the junction contained 4 bases not matched to a gene. CDR3 amino acids: CASSQDRGLNTEAFF. CDR3 DNA: TGTGCCAGCAGTCAGGACAGGGGTTTGAACACTGAAGCTTTCTTT.

This clone appeared once. CDR3 region: CASSLDNPGLEQYF. In DNA form, the CDR3 reads TGTGCCAGCAGCTTGGATAACCCCGGGCTTGAGCAGTACTTC. The rearrangement joins TRBV5-4 to TRBJ2-7; no definite D call. Germline V lookup: CDR1 SGHNT, CDR2 YYREEE (reference sequence). The CDR3 loop spans 14 amino acids. The V and J ends lost 0 bases and 7 bases respectively, with 14 bases between them.

This clone was observed a few times. This chain uses TRBV19 with TRBJ2-3, with D perhaps TRBD2 (6 bases). Germline CDR1 reads LNHDA; CDR2 reads SQIVND (reference sequence). The CDR3 spans 14 residues. The V end lost 6 bases, the J end lost 8 bases, and 18 bases lay between the germline ends. Here the CDR3 DNA reads TGTGCCAGTAGATTAACAGCAACCGGGGGTACGCAGTATTTT. Translating it yields CASRLTATGGTQYF.

Only a few counts were recorded for this clone. The chain is built from TRBV5-1 and TRBJ1-2; 7 nucleotides line up with TRBD1. Germline CDR1 is SGHRS and CDR2 is YFSETQ. The CDR3 is 15 amino acids. V shed 2 bases and J 3 bases; nucleotides not matched to a gene: 7. In nucleotides, the CDR3 is TGCGCCAGCAGCTTACGGGACAGCTCCTACTATGGCTACACCTTC. Translated, it gives CASSLRDSSYYGYTF.

This chain joins TRBV7-2 and TRBJ2-5, with a weak D call TRBD1 (5 bases). Germline lookup yields CDR1 SGHTA and CDR2 FQGNSA. Trimming removed 1 base at V and 1 base at J, with 10 bases between. The CDR3 contains 15 residues. This CDR3 reads CASSLEGAPQETQYF. In nucleotides, the CDR3 is TGTGCCAGCAGCTTAGAAGGGGCCCCCCAAGAGACCCAGTACTTC.

The chain joins TRBV29-1 to TRBJ1-1; TRBD1 might be the D (5 bases). V shed 6 bases and J shed 4 bases, with 15 bases lying between them. The CDR3 covers 13 residues. CDR1 is SQVTM, CDR2 ANQGSEA, per germline. The CDR3 loop reads CSVRQRMGTEAFF. In nucleotides, the CDR3 is TGCAGCGTCCGACAGCGGATGGGCACTGAAGCTTTCTTT.

The chain joins TRBV2 to TRBJ2-6; the D gene is possibly TRBD2 (5 bases). Germline CDR1 reads SNHLY; CDR2 reads FYNNEI. Trimming stripped 0 bases from V and 2 bases from J, with 17 bases between. The CDR3 length is 19 residues. This chain's CDR3 is CASSEALGLALPGANVLTF. The DNA of the CDR3 is TGTGCCAGCAGTGAAGCGCTTGGGCTAGCCCTGCCTGGGGCCAACGTCCTGACTTTC.

A few counts support this clone. This chain connects TRBV6-5 to TRBJ1-1; TRBD1 matches at 8 bases. Germline lookup yields CDR1 MNHEY and CDR2 SVGAGI. The length of the CDR3 is 14 residues. Trimming at V came to 5 bases and at J to 2 bases, leaving 4 bases not matched to a gene. The CDR3 is CASSEGQGNTEAFF. In nucleotides, the CDR3 is TGTGCCAGCAGTGAAGGACAGGGCAACACTGAAGCTTTCTTT.

The chain uses TRBV6-5 and TRBJ2-7; the match to TRBD2 covers 7 bases. The CDR3 sequence is 14 residues long. V trimming: 4 bases; J trimming: 3 bases; junction bases outside the gene matches: 6. Germline V gene lookup returns CDR1 MNHEY and CDR2 SVGAGI. CDR3: CASSSSGTNYEQYF. The CDR3 bases are TGTGCCAGCAGTTCCTCAGGGACTAACTACGAGCAGTACTTC.

Comment on this clone: This sample also contains other DNA sequences that code for the same CDR3. The chain is built from TRBV5-1 and TRBJ2-7, with D perhaps matching TRBD2 (6 bases). From germline, CDR1 is SGHRS and CDR2 YFSETQ. V dropped 0 bases and J dropped 2 bases, with 9 bases sitting between them. CDR3 length: 14 amino acids. The DNA for the CDR3 is TGCGCCAGCAGCTTGGCTAGCGAGCCCTACGAGCAGTACTTC. Translating gives CASSLASEPYEQYF.

This clone was counted a single time. CDR3 region: CASSQPGNRGNTQYF. In nucleotides, the CDR3 is TGTGCCAGCAGTCAACCGGGAAACAGGGGAAATACGCAGTATTTT. The V and J genes are TRBV6-6 and TRBJ2-3; TRBD1 matches at 7 bases. The germline gives CDR1 MNHNY, CDR2 SVGAGI (reference sequence). Trimming took 5 bases from V and 7 from J; bases not matched to a gene: 12. This CDR3 is 15 amino acids long.

The rearrangement joins TRBV30 to TRBJ2-1; D is uncertain. CDR3 length: 13 residues. Trimming pared 0 bases from V and 4 bases from J, leaving 7 bases between. The germline CDR1 and CDR2 sequences are GTSNPN and SVGIG (reference sequence). CDR3 in amino acids: CAWSVTDYNEQFF. CDR3 in DNA: TGTGCCTGGAGTGTTACAGATTACAATGAGCAGTTCTTC.

This clone was seen more than once but under ten times. The chain has TRBV7-9 and TRBJ2-7; 10 bases are a match to TRBD2. In germline, CDR1 is SEHNR, CDR2 FQNEAQ (reference sequence). V lost 6 bases and J lost 4; bases outside the gene matches: 6. The CDR3 sequence is 14 residues long. CDR3 residues: CASSFGLAAYEQYF. CDR3 bases: TGTGCCAGCAGTTTCGGACTAGCGGCATACGAGCAGTACTTC.

The sample holds a few counts of this clone. The chain joins TRBV18 to TRBJ2-1; TRBD2 matches at 8 bases. J gave up 2 bases and V 4 bases, and 4 bases lay outside the gene matches. Germline loops: CDR1 KGHSH, CDR2 LQKENI. The CDR3 length is 15 residues. CDR3 protein: CASSRTSGTYNEQFF. The CDR3 coding sequence is TGTGCCAGCTCACGAACTAGCGGAACCTACAATGAGCAGTTCTTC.

The chain couples TRBV2 to TRBJ2-5; weak D call: TRBD2 (6 bases). With 8 bases removed from V and 2 bases from J, the gap between germline ends came to 15 bases. The CDR3 runs to 14 residues. Germline CDR1 reads SNHLY; CDR2 reads FYNNEI. The CDR3 nucleotides read TGTGCCAGCCGGGACCCTAGCGTACAAGAGACCCAGTACTTC. Translating it yields CASRDPSVQETQYF.

This rearrangement joins TRBV10-2 to TRBJ2-1; a weak D match, TRBD2 (6 bases). Deletions cut 10 bases from V and 4 bases from J, with 14 bases between. This CDR3 spans 13 amino acids. Germline loops: CDR1 WSHSY, CDR2 SAAADI. The DNA for the CDR3 is TGCGCCATCACAGCCGGGGGATACAATGAGCAGTTCTTC. Translated: CAITAGGYNEQFF.

This clone appeared a few times. V is TRBV7-2 and J is TRBJ2-7, with D possibly being TRBD1 (5 bases). From germline, CDR1 is SGHTA and CDR2 FQGNSA. Trimming shortened V by 2 bases and J by 6 bases, and 17 bases separated the two germline ends. The CDR3 runs to 15 residues. The CDR3 loop is CASSLNGQGQVEQYF. CDR3 nucleotides: TGTGCCAGCAGCTTAAACGGGCAGGGTCAAGTCGAGCAGTACTTC.